The next 3 T cell receptor beta chains were all read from a single sample in a study of T cell changes during pregnancy in multiple sclerosis. Using immunoSEQ multiplex PCR, the repertoire was profiled, and TCRdb retains in-frame clones only, with some absent. The sample contains more than 55,000 clones, roughly 94% of which appear only once. Sequencing was performed on CD8+ T cells from peripheral blood mononuclear cells, taken in the third trimester of pregnancy. These receptors were collected from a female donor with multiple sclerosis, enrolled in a pregnancy study.

V gene TRBV7-2 combines with J gene TRBJ2-1; D remains unclear. CDR1 is SGHTA and CDR2 is FQGNSA in the germline V gene. V was pared by 6 bases and J by 4 bases, with 10 bases between. This CDR3 is built from 13 residues. CDR3 in amino acids: CASSYDSYNEQFF. CDR3 bases: TGTGCCAGCAGTTATGACTCTTACAATGAGCAGTTCTTC.

This chain joins TRBV7-3 and TRBJ2-5, with TRBD2 identical over 9 bases. Germline V lookup: CDR1 SGHTA, CDR2 FQGTGA. With V trimmed by 1 base and J by 4 bases, 4 bases remained unmatched. CDR3 length equals 15 residues. In DNA form, the CDR3 reads TGTGCCAGCAGCTTAAGTAGCGGGAGCTTAGAGACCCAGTACTTC. This sequence encodes CASSLSSGSLETQYF. Using reference TRBV7-3 and TRBJ2-5 for the parts outside the CDR3, the full variable domain is GAGVSQTPSNKVTEKGKYVELRCDPISGHTALYWYRQSLGQGPEFLIYFQGTGAADDSGLPNDRFFAVRPEGSVSTLKIQRTERGDSAVYLCASSLSSGSLETQYFGPGTRLLVL.

The CDR3 nucleotides are TGCGCCAGCAGGGGACTCGATGTAGACGCGACCCAGTACTTC. Its translation is CASRGLDVDATQYF. This chain links TRBV10-2 with TRBJ2-5, with D perhaps matching TRBD2 (6 bases). The CDR3 length is 14 residues. The V gene's germline CDR1 is WSHSY and CDR2 SAAADI. V was trimmed by 6 bases and J by 7 bases, leaving 18 bases between them.